The present entry profiles one TCR beta chain with its context. This entry belongs to a study of blood T cell repertoires in COVID-19. Sequenced by immunoSEQ multiplex PCR; TCRdb stores in-frame clones only, minus some. The data show 140,000 to 150,000 clones, roughly 80% seen once. Sequenced: peripheral blood. The sequence came from a man aged 50-59 years with active or convalescent COVID-19.

As DNA, the CDR3 is TGTGCCAGCAACGTCCAGGGGGCTCAAAATGAGCAGTTCTTC. Translation gives CASNVQGAQNEQFF. The chain has TRBV27 and TRBJ2-1; 8 nucleotides line up with TRBD1. The germline V gene has CDR1 MNHEY and CDR2 SMNVEV (reference sequence). V was pared by 7 bases and J by 7 bases, with 9 bases of the junction left unmatched. The CDR3 runs 14 residues.